This T cell receptor beta chain was observed in a study of cytotoxic CD8 clonotypes in ibrutinib-treated CLL. About the study: In all, around 10 patients were relapsed/refractory, roughly 15 were treatment-naive and approximately 17 were IGHV unmutated. General study findings and limits: Baseline values of clonality outstripped age-matched healthy donors and followed circulating CD8+ T-cell counts. Clonality was elevated at ibrutinib response and had returned toward baseline at progression. Contraction or stability on treatment was seen for public clonotypes, which were uncommon.

Details on this clone: Its matching antigen is unknown.

Profiled with immunoSEQ multiplex PCR; TCRdb holds only in-frame clones, not every one. The sample has 140,000 or so clones; roughly 83% are singletons. This sequence was found in a human donor with chronic lymphocytic leukemia. The sample here was PBMCs, taken after 12 months of ibrutinib treatment.

Here the CDR3 reads CATSRETSGTLFYEQYF. DNA for the CDR3: TGTGCCACCAGCAGGGAGACTAGCGGGACTTTGTTCTACGAGCAGTACTTC. J is TRBJ2-7 and V is TRBV15; 11 nucleotides line up with TRBD2. The CDR3 runs 17 residues. The germline V gene has CDR1 LNHNV and CDR2 YYDKDF (reference sequence). The trim removed 3 bases at V and 3 bases at J, leaving 10 bases unmatched.